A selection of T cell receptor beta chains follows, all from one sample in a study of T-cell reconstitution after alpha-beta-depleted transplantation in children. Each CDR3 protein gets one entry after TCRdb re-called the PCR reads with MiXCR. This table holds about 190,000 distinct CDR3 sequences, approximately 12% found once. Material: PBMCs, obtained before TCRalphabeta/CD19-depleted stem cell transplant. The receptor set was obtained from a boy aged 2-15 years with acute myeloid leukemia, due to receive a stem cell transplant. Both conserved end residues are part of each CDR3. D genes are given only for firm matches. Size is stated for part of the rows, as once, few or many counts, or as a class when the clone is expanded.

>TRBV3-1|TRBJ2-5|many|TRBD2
CASSQDFNSGGFQETQYF
TGTGCCAGCAGCCAAGATTTTAATAGCGGGGGGTTCCAAGAGACCCAGTACTTC
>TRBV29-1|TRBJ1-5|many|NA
CSAGDSNQPQHF
TGCAGCGCTGGGGACAGCAATCAGCCCCAGCATTTT
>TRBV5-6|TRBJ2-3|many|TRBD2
CASSLSYSGVTDTQYF
TGTGCCAGCAGCTTGTCGTATAGCGGGGTCACAGATACGCAGTATTTT
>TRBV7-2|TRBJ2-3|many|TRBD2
CASSLGPAGASTDTQYF
TGTGCCAGCAGCTTAGGTCCAGCGGGGGCTAGCACAGATACGCAGTATTTT
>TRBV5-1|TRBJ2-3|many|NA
CASSASKGRFTDTQYF
TGCGCCAGCAGCGCCTCGAAGGGACGCTTCACAGATACGCAGTATTTT
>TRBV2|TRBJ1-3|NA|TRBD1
CASSAGQGPSGNTIYF
TGTGCCAGCAGTGCGGGACAGGGGCCTTCTGGAAACACCATATATTTT
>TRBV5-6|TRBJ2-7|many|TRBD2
CASSAAATSGRLPEYF
TGTGCCAGCAGCGCGGCCGCGACTAGCGGGAGACTGCCTGAGTACTTC
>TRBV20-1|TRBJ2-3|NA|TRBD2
CSARFRGLAGGYSTDTQYF
TGCAGTGCTAGATTTCGGGGCCTAGCGGGGGGTTATAGCACAGATACGCAGTATTTT
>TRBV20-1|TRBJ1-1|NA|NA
CSARDHYGNTEALF
TGCAGTGCTAGAGATCATTACGGGAACACTGAAGCTCTCTTT
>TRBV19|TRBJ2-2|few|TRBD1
CASSIDRARELFF
TGTGCCAGTAGTATCGACAGGGCCCGGGAGCTGTTTTTT
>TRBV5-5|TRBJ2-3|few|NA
CASQPVGTDTQYF
TGTGCCAGCCAGCCGGTGGGCACAGATACGCAGTATTTT
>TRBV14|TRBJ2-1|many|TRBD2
CASSRKLAGGHEQFF
TGTGCCAGCAGCCGGAAACTAGCGGGGGGGCACGAGCAGTTCTTC
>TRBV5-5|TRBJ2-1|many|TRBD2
CASSIQRGDPHNEQFF
TGTGCCAGCAGCATACAGCGGGGGGACCCTCATAATGAGCAGTTCTTC
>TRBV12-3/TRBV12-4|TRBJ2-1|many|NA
CASSPQDGDNEQFF
TGTGCCAGCAGTCCACAGGACGGGGACAATGAGCAGTTCTTC
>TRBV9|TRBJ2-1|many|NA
CASSGGQDEQFF
TGTGCCAGCAGCGGCGGCCAGGATGAGCAGTTCTTC
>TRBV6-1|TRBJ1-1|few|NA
CASSGVVGSEAFF
TGTGCCAGCAGTGGAGTGGTTGGCTCTGAAGCTTTCTTT
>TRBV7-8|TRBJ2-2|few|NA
CASSLTAPTGELFF
TGTGCCAGCAGCTTGACTGCCCCAACCGGGGAGCTGTTTTTT
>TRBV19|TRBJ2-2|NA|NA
CASSIFGPNTGELFF
TGTGCCAGTAGTATTTTCGGACCGAACACCGGGGAGCTGTTTTTT
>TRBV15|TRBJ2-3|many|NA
CATSRDLRSTEITDTQYF
TGTGCCACCAGCAGAGATCTTCGGTCGACCGAGATCACAGATACGCAGTATTTT
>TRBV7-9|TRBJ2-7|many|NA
CASSPGTYGLEQYF
TGTGCCAGCAGTCCCGGGACCTACGGACTCGAGCAGTACTTC
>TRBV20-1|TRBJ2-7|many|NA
CSASRRTYEQYF
TGCAGTGCTAGTCGCAGGACATACGAGCAGTACTTC
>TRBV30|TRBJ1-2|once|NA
CAWAGVPYYGYTF
TGTGCCTGGGCAGGCGTCCCCTACTATGGCTACACCTTC
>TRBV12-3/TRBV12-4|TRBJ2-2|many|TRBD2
CASRSGASGVTGELFF
TGTGCCAGCAGGAGTGGTGCTAGCGGGGTTACCGGGGAGCTGTTTTTT
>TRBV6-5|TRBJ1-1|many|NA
CASSYSRLGNTEAFF
TGTGCCAGCAGTTACTCGAGGTTAGGGAACACTGAAGCTTTCTTT
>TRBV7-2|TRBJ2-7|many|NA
CASSLSGPYEQYF
TGTGCCAGCAGCTTGAGCGGACCCTACGAGCAGTACTTC
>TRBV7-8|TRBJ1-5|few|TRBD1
CASSLVRPGQGNQPQHF
TGTGCCAGCAGCTTAGTAAGGCCGGGACAGGGGAATCAGCCCCAGCATTTT
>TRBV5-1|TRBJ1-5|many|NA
CASSLGEVNQPQHF
TGCGCCAGCAGCTTGGGGGAAGTCAATCAGCCCCAGCATTTT
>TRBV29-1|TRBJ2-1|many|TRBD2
CSVDFEAGGREQFF
TGCAGCGTTGACTTCGAAGCGGGAGGACGGGAGCAGTTCTTC
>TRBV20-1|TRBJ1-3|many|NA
CSARVGGGSGNTIYF
TGCAGTGCTAGAGTTGGAGGGGGGTCTGGAAACACCATATATTTT
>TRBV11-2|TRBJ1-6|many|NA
CASSRGTDSYNSPLHF
TGTGCCAGCAGCCGTGGGACGGACTCCTATAATTCACCCCTCCACTTT
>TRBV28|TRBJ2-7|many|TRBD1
CASIEGQGSSKQYF
TGTGCCAGCATCGAGGGACAGGGGTCTTCGAAGCAGTACTTC
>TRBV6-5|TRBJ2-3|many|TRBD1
CASSYQPPSVAGGRNTQYF
TGTGCCAGCAGTTACCAGCCCCCTTCGGTAGCAGGGGGCAGGAATACGCAGTATTTT
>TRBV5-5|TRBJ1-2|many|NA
CASSLAPGGRGGYTF
TGTGCCAGCAGCTTAGCGCCCGGGGGGAGAGGTGGCTACACCTTC